This T cell receptor (beta chain) stems from a study of neurological immune-mediated disorders. Details on this clonotype: A much larger clone lies one base from this, so it may be a read error.

The CDR3 has 12 residues. The V end lost 3 bases, the J end lost 4 bases, and 7 bases lay between the germline ends. Germline assignment: CDR1 LNHDA and CDR2 SQIVND (reference sequence). As for the cDNA, it was generated by 5'RACE with 10-nucleotide random UMIs. TCRdb redid the calling of the 5' RACE reads with MiXCR, one entry per CDR3 protein. This table holds about 40,000 distinct CDR3 sequences, 13% to 15% found once. This rearrangement joins TRBV19 to TRBJ2-7; no reliable D call. The clonotype originates from a woman aged 45-59 years with HTLV-1-associated myelopathy (HAM/TSP). Input material: PBMCs. CDR3 in amino acids: CASSMLGYEQYF. CDR3 bases: TGTGCCAGTAGTATGTTAGGGTACGAGCAGTACTTC.